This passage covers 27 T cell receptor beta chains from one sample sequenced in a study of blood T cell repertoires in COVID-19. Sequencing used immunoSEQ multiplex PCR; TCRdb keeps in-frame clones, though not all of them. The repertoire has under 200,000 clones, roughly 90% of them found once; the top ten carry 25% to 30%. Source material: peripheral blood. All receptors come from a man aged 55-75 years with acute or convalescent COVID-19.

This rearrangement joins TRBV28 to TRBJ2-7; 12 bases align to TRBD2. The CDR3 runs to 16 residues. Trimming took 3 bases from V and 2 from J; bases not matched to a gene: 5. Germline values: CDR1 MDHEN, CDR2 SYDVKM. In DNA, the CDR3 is TGTGCCAGCAGTTTTCGACTAGCGGGAGTCACCTACGAGCAGTACTTC. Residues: CASSFRLAGVTYEQYF.

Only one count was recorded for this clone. For the CDR3, the DNA is TGTGCCATCAGTGAGTCTCGGGGACTAGCTGGCAATGAGCAGTTCTTC. As protein: CAISESRGLAGNEQFF. The rearrangement joins TRBV10-3 to TRBJ2-1; TRBD2 matches 9 bases. Trimming at V came to 0 bases and at J to 6 bases, leaving 6 bases not matched to a gene. The CDR3 is 16 residues long. Germline loops: CDR1 ENHRY, CDR2 SYGVKD.

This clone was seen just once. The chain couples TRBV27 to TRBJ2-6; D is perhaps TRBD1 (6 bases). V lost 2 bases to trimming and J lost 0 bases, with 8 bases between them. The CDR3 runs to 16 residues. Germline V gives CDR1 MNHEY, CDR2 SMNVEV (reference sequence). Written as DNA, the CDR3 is TGTGCCAGCAGTTTACACAGGGCCTCTGGGGCCAACGTCCTGACTTTC. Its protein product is CASSLHRASGANVLTF.

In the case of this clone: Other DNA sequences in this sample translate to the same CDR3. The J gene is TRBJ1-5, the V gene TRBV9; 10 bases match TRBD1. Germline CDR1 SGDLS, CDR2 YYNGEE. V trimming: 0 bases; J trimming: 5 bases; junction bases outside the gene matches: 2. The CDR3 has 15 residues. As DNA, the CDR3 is TGTGCCAGCAGCGTAGGGACAGGGGGGGATCAGCCCCAGCATTTT. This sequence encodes CASSVGTGGDQPQHF.

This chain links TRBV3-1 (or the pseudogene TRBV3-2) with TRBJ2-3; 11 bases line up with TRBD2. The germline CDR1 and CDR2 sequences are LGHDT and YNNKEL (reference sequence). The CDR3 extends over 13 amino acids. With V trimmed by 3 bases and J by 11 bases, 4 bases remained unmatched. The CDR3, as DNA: TGTGCCAGCAGCCAGGGACTAGCGGACCTGCAGTATTTT. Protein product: CASSQGLADLQYF.

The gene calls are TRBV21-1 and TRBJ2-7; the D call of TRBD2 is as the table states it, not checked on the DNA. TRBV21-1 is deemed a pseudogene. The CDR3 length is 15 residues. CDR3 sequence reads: CASSKGTSGSYEQYF. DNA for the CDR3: TGTGCCAGCAGCAAAGGGACTAGCGGGTCCTACGAGCAGTACTTC.

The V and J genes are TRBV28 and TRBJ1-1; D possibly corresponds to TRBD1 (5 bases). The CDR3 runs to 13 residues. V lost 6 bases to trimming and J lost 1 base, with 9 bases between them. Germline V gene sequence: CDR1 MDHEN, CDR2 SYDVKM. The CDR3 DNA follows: TGTGCCAGCAGCTGGACAACGAACACTGAAGCTTTCTTT. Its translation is CASSWTTNTEAFF.

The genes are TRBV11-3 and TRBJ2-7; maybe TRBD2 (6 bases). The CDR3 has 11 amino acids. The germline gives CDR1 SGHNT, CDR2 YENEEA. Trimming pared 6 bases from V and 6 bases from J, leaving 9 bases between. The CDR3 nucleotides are TGTGCCAGCAGTGGGCGGGGCGAGCAGTACTTC. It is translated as CASSGRGEQYF. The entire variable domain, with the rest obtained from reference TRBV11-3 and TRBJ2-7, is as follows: EAGVVQSPRYKIIEKKQPVAFWCNPISGHNTLYWYLQNLGQGPELLIRYENEEAVDDSQLPKDRFSAERLKGVDSTLKIQPAELGDSAVYLCASSGRGEQYFGPGTRLTVT.

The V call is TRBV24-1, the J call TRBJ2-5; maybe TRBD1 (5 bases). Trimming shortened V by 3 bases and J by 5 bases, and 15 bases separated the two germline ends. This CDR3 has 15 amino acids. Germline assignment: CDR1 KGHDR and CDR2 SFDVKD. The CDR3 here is CATSDGKSTDETQYF. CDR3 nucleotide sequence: TGTGCCACCAGTGATGGTAAATCGACAGATGAGACCCAGTACTTC.

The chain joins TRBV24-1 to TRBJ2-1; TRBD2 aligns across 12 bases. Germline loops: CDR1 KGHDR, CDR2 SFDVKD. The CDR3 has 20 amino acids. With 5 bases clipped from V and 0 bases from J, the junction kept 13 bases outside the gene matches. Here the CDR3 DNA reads TGTGCCACCAGTGGGTCCACGACTAGCGGGGGCTTGAGCTCCTACAATGAGCAGTTCTTC. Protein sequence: CATSGSTTSGGLSSYNEQFF.

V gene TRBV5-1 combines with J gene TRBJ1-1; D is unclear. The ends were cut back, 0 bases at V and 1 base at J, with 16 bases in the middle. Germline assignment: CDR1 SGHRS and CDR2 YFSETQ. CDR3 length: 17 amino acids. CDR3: CASSLGRQGLSNTEAFF. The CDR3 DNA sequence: TGCGCCAGCAGCTTGGGGAGACAAGGACTTTCGAACACTGAAGCTTTCTTT. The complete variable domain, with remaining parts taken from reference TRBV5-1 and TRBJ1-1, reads KAGVTQTPRYLIKTRGQQVTLSCSPISGHRSVSWYQQTPGQGLQFLFEYFSETQRNKGNFPGRFSGRQFSNSRSEMNVSTLELGDSALYLCASSLGRQGLSNTEAFFGQGTRLTVV.

CDR3 in DNA: TGTGCCAGCAGCACCCTGGGGGGGGCTCCCTTCGAGCAGTACGTC. The encoded protein is CASSTLGGAPFEQYV. V and J are TRBV6-5 and TRBJ2-7, with D possibly matching TRBD2 (7 bases). The V end lost 6 bases, the J end lost 6 bases, and 21 bases lay between the germline ends. Germline assignment: CDR1 MNHEY and CDR2 SVGAGI. CDR3 length: 15 residues.

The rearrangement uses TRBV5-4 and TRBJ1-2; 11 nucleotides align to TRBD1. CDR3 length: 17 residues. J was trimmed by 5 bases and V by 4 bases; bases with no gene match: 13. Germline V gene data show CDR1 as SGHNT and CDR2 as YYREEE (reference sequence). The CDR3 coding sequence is TGTGCCAGCAGCATCGGACAGGGGGCAGGGGGTAGATATGGCTACACCTTC. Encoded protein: CASSIGQGAGGRYGYTF.

Here the CDR3 DNA reads TGCAGCGTCCGCGAGGGGGGGAATTCACCCCTCCACTTT. Translating gives CSVREGGNSPLHF. The rearrangement joins TRBV29-1 to TRBJ1-6, with D possibly being TRBD1 (6 bases). From germline, CDR1 is SQVTM and CDR2 ANQGSEA. CDR3 length: 13 amino acids. Deletions cut 6 bases from V and 7 bases from J, with 13 bases between. Together with reference TRBV29-1 and TRBJ1-6, the CDR3 gives the full variable domain: SAVISQKPSRDICQRGTSLTIQCQVDSQVTMMFWYRQQPGQSLTLIATANQGSEATYESGFVIDKFPISRPNLTFSTLTVSNMSPEDSSIYLCSVREGGNSPLHFGNGTRLTVT.

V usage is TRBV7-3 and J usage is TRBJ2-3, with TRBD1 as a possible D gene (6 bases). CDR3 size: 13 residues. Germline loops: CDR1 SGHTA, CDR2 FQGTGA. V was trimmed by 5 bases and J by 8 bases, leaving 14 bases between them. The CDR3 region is CASSLSLRGTQYF. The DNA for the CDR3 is TGTGCCAGCAGCCTTAGCCTCAGGGGTACGCAGTATTTT.

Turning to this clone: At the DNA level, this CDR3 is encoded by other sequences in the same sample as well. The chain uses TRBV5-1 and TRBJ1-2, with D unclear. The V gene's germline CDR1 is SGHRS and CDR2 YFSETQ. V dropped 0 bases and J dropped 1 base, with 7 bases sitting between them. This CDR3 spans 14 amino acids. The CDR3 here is CASSLDRGNYGYTF. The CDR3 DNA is TGCGCCAGCAGCTTGGATCGGGGTAACTATGGCTACACCTTC. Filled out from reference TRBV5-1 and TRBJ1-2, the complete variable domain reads KAGVTQTPRYLIKTRGQQVTLSCSPISGHRSVSWYQQTPGQGLQFLFEYFSETQRNKGNFPGRFSGRQFSNSRSEMNVSTLELGDSALYLCASSLDRGNYGYTFGSGTRLTVV.

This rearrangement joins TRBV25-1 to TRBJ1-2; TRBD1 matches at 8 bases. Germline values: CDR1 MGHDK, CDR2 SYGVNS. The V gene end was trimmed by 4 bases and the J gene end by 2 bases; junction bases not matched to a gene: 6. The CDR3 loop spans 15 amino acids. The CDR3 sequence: CASSAPDRGNYGYTF. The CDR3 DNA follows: TGTGCCAGCAGTGCGCCTGACAGGGGAAACTATGGCTACACCTTC.

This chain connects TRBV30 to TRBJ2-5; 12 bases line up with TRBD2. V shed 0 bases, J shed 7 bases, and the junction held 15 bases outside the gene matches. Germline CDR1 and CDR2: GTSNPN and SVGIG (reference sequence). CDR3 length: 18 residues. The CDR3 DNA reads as TGTGCCTGGAGTGTACCAGCTAGCGGGGGGGCCGAGGGATGGACCCAGTACTTC. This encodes CAWSVPASGGAEGWTQYF.

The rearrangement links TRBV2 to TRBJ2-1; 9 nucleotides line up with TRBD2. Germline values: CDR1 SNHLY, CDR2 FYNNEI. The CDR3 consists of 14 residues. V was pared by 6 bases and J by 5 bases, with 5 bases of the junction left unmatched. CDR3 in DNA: TGTGCCAGCAGCGGACTAGCGAGACACAATGAGCAGTTCTTC. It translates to CASSGLARHNEQFF.

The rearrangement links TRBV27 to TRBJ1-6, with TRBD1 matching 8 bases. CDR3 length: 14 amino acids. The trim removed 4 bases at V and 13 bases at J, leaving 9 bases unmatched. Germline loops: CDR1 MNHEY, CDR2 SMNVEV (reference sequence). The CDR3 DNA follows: TGTGCCAGCAGTTCACGTGAGACAGGGGTCCCCCTCCACTTT. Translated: CASSSRETGVPLHF.

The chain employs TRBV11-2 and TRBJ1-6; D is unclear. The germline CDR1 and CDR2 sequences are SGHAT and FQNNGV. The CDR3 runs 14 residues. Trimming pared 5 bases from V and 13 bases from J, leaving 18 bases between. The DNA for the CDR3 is TGTGCCAGCAGCCCCTGGACGGATCGGACTCCCCTCCACTTT. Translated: CASSPWTDRTPLHF.

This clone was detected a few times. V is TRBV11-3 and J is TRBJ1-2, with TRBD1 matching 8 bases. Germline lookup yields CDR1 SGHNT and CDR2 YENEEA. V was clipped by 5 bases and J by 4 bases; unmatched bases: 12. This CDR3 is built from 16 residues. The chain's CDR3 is CASSPATGTGAYGYTF. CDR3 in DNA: TGTGCCAGCAGCCCCGCGACCGGGACAGGAGCCTATGGCTACACCTTC.

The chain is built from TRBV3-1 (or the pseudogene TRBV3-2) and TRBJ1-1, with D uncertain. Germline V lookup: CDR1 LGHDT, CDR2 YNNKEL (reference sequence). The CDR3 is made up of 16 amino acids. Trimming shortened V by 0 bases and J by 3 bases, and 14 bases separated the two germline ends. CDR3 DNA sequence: TGTGCCAGCAGCCAAGAGTCCCGGGTACGGGACACTGAAGCTTTCTTT. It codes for CASSQESRVRDTEAFF.

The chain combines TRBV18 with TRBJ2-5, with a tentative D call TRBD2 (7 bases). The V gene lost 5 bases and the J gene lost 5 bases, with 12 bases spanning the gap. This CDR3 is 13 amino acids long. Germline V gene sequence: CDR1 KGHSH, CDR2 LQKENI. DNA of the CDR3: TGTGCCAGCTCATCGCGGGGGCGGGAGACCCAGTACTTC. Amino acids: CASSSRGRETQYF. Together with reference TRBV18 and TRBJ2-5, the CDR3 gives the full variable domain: NAGVMQNPRHLVRRRGQEARLRCSPMKGHSHVYWYRQLPEEGLKFMVYLQKENIIDESGMPKERFSAEFPKEGPSILRIQQVVRGDSAAYFCASSSRGRETQYFGPGTRLLVL.

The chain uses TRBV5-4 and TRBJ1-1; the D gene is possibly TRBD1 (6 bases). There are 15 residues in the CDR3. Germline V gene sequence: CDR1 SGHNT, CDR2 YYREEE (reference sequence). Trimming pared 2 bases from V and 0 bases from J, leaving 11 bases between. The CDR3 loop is CASSFATGLNTEAFF. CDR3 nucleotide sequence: TGTGCCAGCAGCTTCGCCACAGGGTTGAACACTGAAGCTTTCTTT.

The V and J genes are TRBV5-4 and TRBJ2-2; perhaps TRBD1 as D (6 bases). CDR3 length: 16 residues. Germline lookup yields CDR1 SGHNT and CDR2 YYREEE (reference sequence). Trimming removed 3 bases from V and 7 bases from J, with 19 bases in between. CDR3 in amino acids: CASSSLGQGRNGELFF. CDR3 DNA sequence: TGTGCCAGCAGCTCCTTGGGGCAGGGGCGTAACGGGGAGCTGTTTTTT.

The CDR3 DNA follows: TGTGCCAGCAGCCAAGTTAGACTTGGCTACACCTTC. Translated, it gives CASSQVRLGYTF. The rearrangement uses TRBV4-2 and TRBJ1-2, with D uncertain. The CDR3 length is 12 residues. V was shortened by 1 base and J by 7 bases, with 7 bases between the two germline ends. From germline, CDR1 is LGHNA and CDR2 YNFKEQ.